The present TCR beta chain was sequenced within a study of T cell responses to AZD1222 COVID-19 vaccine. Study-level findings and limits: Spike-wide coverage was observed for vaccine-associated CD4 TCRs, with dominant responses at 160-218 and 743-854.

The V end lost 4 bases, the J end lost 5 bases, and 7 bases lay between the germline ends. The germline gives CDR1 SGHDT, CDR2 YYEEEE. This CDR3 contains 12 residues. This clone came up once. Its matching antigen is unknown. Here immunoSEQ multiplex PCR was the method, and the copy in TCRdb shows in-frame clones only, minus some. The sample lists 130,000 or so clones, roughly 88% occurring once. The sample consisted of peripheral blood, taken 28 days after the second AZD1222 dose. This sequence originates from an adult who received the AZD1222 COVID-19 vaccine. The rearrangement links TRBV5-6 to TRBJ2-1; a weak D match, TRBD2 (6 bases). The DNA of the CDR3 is TGTGCCAGCAGCGCTAGCGACAATGAGCAGTTCTTC. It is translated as CASSASDNEQFF.